The clone carrying this T cell receptor beta chain has just a few counts. This sample is part of a study of response to subunit inactivated influenza vaccine. MiXCR, applied by TCRdb to the RT-PCR reads, yields one record per CDR3 protein. This repertoire shows about 170,000 distinct CDR3 sequences, approximately 12% found once; its top ten account for roughly 29%. The germline gives CDR1 MGHRA, CDR2 YSYEKL. This CDR3 has 12 amino acids. The ends were cut back, 10 bases at V and 1 base at J, with 7 bases in the middle. The data were also submitted as part of a second study, on T cells expressing NK-cell markers. From that study: A 5'RACE template switching approach incorporating UMIs was used to make TCR beta cDNA. From sorted CD3+CD56+NKG2C+, CD3+CD56+NKG2C- and CD3+CD56-NKG2C+ T cells came the TCR beta repertoires. HCMV specificity of expanded NKG2C+ T cell clones remained unclear.

Sequenced here: CD8+ T cells sorted from PBMCs, sampled 12 days after vaccination. This receptor was identified in a man aged 45 to 65 who received an inactivated influenza vaccine. The gene calls are TRBV4-1 and TRBJ1-4; perhaps TRBD1 as D (6 bases). CDR3 bases: TGCGCCACCAGGGGAACTAATGAAAAACTGTTTTTT. Its protein is CATRGTNEKLFF.